These 6 T cell receptor beta chains share one sample of origin, sequenced in a study of neoadjuvant nivolumab and ipilimumab in lung cancer. Sequencing was performed with immunoSEQ multiplex PCR; in TCRdb, only in-frame clones are kept and a portion is missing. This table holds 30,000 to 35,000 clones, roughly 90% found once. The source material was peripheral blood, sampled after neoadjuvant nivolumab, alone or with ipilimumab, at or shortly before surgery. The receptor source for this set is an adult with non-small cell lung cancer.

This rearrangement joins TRBV11-3 to TRBJ2-7; TRBD1 is a possible D gene (6 bases). In germline, CDR1 is SGHNT, CDR2 YENEEA. V was pared by 1 base and J by 4 bases, with 11 bases between. The CDR3 spans 14 residues. The CDR3 DNA reads TGTGCCAGCAGCTTAGGGCAGGGGACATACGAGCAGTACTTC. This encodes CASSLGQGTYEQYF.

This clone came up a few times. This chain uses TRBV18 with TRBJ2-5; D gene uncertain. The V and J ends lost 2 bases and 5 bases respectively, with 6 bases between them. The CDR3 contains 12 residues. The V gene's germline CDR1 is KGHSH and CDR2 LQKENI. CDR3 coding DNA: TGTGCCAGCTCACCAAATGGGGAGACCCAGTACTTC. Residues: CASSPNGETQYF.

V and J are TRBV5-1 and TRBJ2-1; 7 nucleotides line up with TRBD1. Germline lookup yields CDR1 SGHRS and CDR2 YFSETQ. The CDR3 is made up of 15 amino acids. The V and J ends lost 3 bases and 8 bases, in that order; junction bases with no gene match: 11. CDR3 loop: CASSSRQGPPYEQFF. The CDR3 DNA reads TGCGCCAGCAGCTCAAGACAGGGACCCCCCTATGAGCAGTTCTTC.

This chain links TRBV7-9 with TRBJ2-5; D ambiguous. Trimming removed 2 bases at V and 3 bases at J, with 7 bases between. CDR3 size: 13 residues. Germline lookup yields CDR1 SEHNR and CDR2 FQNEAQ (reference sequence). CDR3 bases: TGTGCCAGCAGCTTAAGGCAGAAAGAGACCCAGTACTTC. Protein sequence: CASSLRQKETQYF.

This clone was seen a single time. As DNA, the CDR3 is TGTGCCAGCAGCTATTACAGGGTATACGAGCAGTACTTC. Translation: CASSYYRVYEQYF. The rearrangement links TRBV7-7 to TRBJ2-7, with TRBD1 as a possible D gene (6 bases). The CDR3 consists of 13 residues. Germline-derived CDR1 and CDR2 are SSHAT and FNYEAQ (reference sequence). Trimming took off 4 bases at V and 4 bases at J, with 11 bases between the two ends.

The rearrangement uses TRBV6-1 and TRBJ2-5; D might be TRBD1 or TRBD2, each matching 5 bases. This CDR3 has 13 amino acids. Germline V gene sequence: CDR1 MNHNS, CDR2 SASEGT. V lost 2 bases, J lost 13 bases, and 17 bases lay in between. The CDR3 sequence is CASSEMSGTSGYF. The CDR3 region has the DNA TGTGCCAGCAGTGAAATGTCCGGGACGTCTGGGTACTTC.